Sequencing of this TCR beta chain was carried out in a study of blood T cell repertoires in COVID-19. Overall study context: From the United States, Italy and Spain came samples of acute and convalescent COVID-19. PBMCs, B-cell-depleted T cells, or T cells were the source of the cDNA or gDNA that made up the material.

The CDR3 sequence is 16 residues long. Per the germline V gene, CDR1 is SGHRS and CDR2 is YFSETQ. Trimming at V came to 4 bases and at J to 0 bases, leaving 5 bases not matched to a gene. In the original processing: Amplification from reference gene primers served as the basis for estimated nucleated cell counts. Profiled with immunoSEQ multiplex PCR; TCRdb holds only in-frame clones, not every one. That table is the source of V, J and clone size, and D and trimming were worked out from the DNA. The repertoire holds about 170,000 clones, 83% seen once, with roughly 1.9% in the top ten. This receptor was taken from a woman of 80 years or more with acute or convalescent COVID-19. J is TRBJ1-1 and V is TRBV5-1; TRBD1 agrees at 11 bases. The sample was peripheral blood. As DNA, the CDR3 is TGCGCCAGCAGCATAGGGACAGGGGGATTGAACACTGAAGCTTTCTTT. It yields the protein CASSIGTGGLNTEAFF.